These 3 T cell receptor beta chains share one sample of origin, sequenced in a study of vaccination effects on CD4 cells after COVID-19. Libraries were prepared by immunoSEQ multiplex PCR; TCRdb keeps only in-frame clonotypes and omits some of them. Here the sample spans roughly 75,000 clones, approximately 70% being singletons. Pools of viral peptides were used by the ViraFEST assay to expand antigen-specific CD4+ T cells ahead of sequencing. Isolating CD4+ T cells followed less than 11 days of culture. The study found no prior SARS-CoV-2 infection in the vaccine recipients, who tested negative for nucleocapsid antibodies. Their antigens are not known. The specimen was CD4+ T cells from PBMCs cultured with HCoV-OC43 spike peptides, collected before COVID-19 vaccination. The subset is: HCoV-OC43 spike overlapping peptide pool stimulation. The receptors were gathered from a human donor who received a COVID-19 vaccine.

The rearrangement uses TRBV5-1 and TRBJ1-1, with 7 positions matching TRBD1. Trimming removed 2 bases from V and 0 bases from J; junction bases left unmatched: 7. This CDR3 has 16 residues. CDR1 is SGHRS and CDR2 is YFSETQ in the germline V gene. The CDR3 nucleotides are TGCGCCAGCAGCTTAGGGGACAGACTCATGAACACTGAAGCTTTCTTT. It codes for CASSLGDRLMNTEAFF.

J is TRBJ1-2 and V is TRBV27; D gene ambiguous. Germline CDR1 and CDR2: MNHEY and SMNVEV (reference sequence). V shed 5 bases and J shed 6 bases, with 10 bases lying between them. The CDR3 loop spans 12 amino acids. CDR3 sequence reads: CASSAGLNGYTF. DNA of the CDR3: TGTGCCAGCAGTGCCGGACTAAATGGCTACACCTTC.

The chain carries TRBV12-3 or TRBV12-4 and TRBJ1-1; D is unclear. This CDR3 spans 13 amino acids. The germline V and J ends were trimmed by 2 bases and 1 base, with 5 bases remaining between them. This CDR3 reads CASSLLQNTEAFF. CDR3 coding DNA: TGTGCCAGCAGTTTATTACAGAACACTGAAGCTTTCTTT.